This entry concerns a single T cell receptor (beta chain). This sample stems from a study of blood T cell repertoires in COVID-19. Study-level background: Sample material is recorded as cDNA or gDNA derived from T cells, B-cell-depleted T cells, or PBMCs.

TCRdb's copy holds only in-frame clones and misses some; the assay was immunoSEQ multiplex PCR. This sample has 150,000 to 160,000 clones, with roughly 84% found just once. Germline values: CDR1 MNHEY, CDR2 SVGAGI. This CDR3 contains 15 residues. Trimming took 1 base from V and 6 from J; bases not matched to a gene: 3. Material for sequencing was peripheral blood. J is TRBJ2-1 and V is TRBV6-5; TRBD2 aligns across 10 bases. The clonotype was recovered from an older woman with COVID-19, enrolled during active disease. The CDR3 loop is CASSYLAGGSNEQFF. CDR3 DNA: TGTGCCAGCAGTTACTTAGCGGGGGGCAGCAATGAGCAGTTCTTC.